These T cell receptor beta chains were read from a single sample in a study of tissue T cells after allogeneic stem cell transplantation. The table came from immunoSEQ multiplex PCR; TCRdb's copy has only in-frame clones and leaves some out. The sample carries 25,000 or so clones, roughly nine tenths recorded once. The specimen was blood, collected before transplantation. The receptors shown here come from a male donor at least 60 years old who later had graft-versus-host disease after an allogeneic stem cell transplant. Each CDR3 is given with its conserved first and last residue. A D gene is named only where the DNA matches it firmly. Part of the rows lack a size; the others show once, few, many or a class for expanded clones.

size | D | V | CDR3
NA | TRBD1 | TRBV4-1 | CASSQDQGGNSPLHF
NA | TRBD2 | TRBV5-1 | CASSFLGRASGGNEQFF
NA | TRBD1 | TRBV30 | CAWKSRDRGSSYNSPLHF
NA | NA | TRBV4-3 | CASSQDPGRTHTLYNSPLHF
NA | TRBD2 | TRBV5-6 | CASSLPDLSYAGGKNEQYF
NA | NA | TRBV7-2 | CASSRQMYQETQYF
NA | TRBD1 | TRBV4-1 | CASSRSQGANTGELFF
NA | NA | TRBV7-3 | CASSFRENEQFF
few | NA | TRBV6-1 | CASSEGGPVNQPQHF
NA | TRBD1 | TRBV2 | CASSAADKGQSEQYF
NA | NA | TRBV7-2 | CASSLGELEPLHF
few | NA | TRBV5-5 | CASSTRTGTEGEQYF
NA | TRBD2 | TRBV15 | CATSRVGTSGSYEQYF
NA | TRBD1 | TRBV27 | CASSFGQGRTEAFF
NA | TRBD2 | TRBV6-5 | CASRTSGRRHEQFF
NA | TRBD1 | TRBV5-8 | CASHTGGGTNEKLFF
NA | TRBD1 | TRBV19 | CASCPDRGSYGYTF
NA | TRBD1 | TRBV7-9 | CASSPGQGPTDTQYF
NA | NA | TRBV11-3 | CASSLFRETQYF
NA | NA | TRBV27 | CASSLWQDYEQYF
NA | NA | TRBV4-1 | CASSQESSSEVYEQYF
NA | TRBD1 | TRBV5-1 | CASSFGDRGYGYTF
NA | TRBD1 | TRBV18 | CASSEGGFADQPQHF
NA | NA | TRBV5-1 | CASSLEASNTGELFF
once | TRBD1 | TRBV29-1 | CSVEVATGGEQYF
NA | TRBD1 | TRBV2 | CASSKGQGSGNTIYF
once | NA | TRBV6-5 | CASGGRYEQYF
NA | NA | TRBV5-1 | CASTSKGQGLAGGTDTQYF
NA | TRBD1 | TRBV18 | CASSPTGEPNEKLFF
NA | NA | TRBV6-5 | CASSLRGEKLFF
NA | NA | TRBV5-1 | CASSRSGTWDEKLFF
NA | TRBD1 | TRBV4-1 | CASSQGQGFYNEQFF
NA | TRBD1 | TRBV14 | CASSQDRLYGYTF
NA | NA | TRBV19 | CATKRAGGYNEQFF
NA | NA | TRBV7-9 | CASSLEGTTNTEAFF
NA | NA | TRBV6-4 | CASSAFGTDYGYTF
NA | NA | TRBV5-6 | CASSLHPVGSGANVLTF
NA | NA | TRBV11-2 | CASSTQTANYGYTF
NA | NA | TRBV15 | CATSRHPVEESAEQYF
NA | TRBD1 | TRBV7-9 | CASSLGTGASTDTQYF
once | TRBD2 | TRBV13 | CASSLLAGDTDTQYF
NA | TRBD1 | TRBV5-5 | CASRSDTGAGGYTF
NA | NA | TRBV3-1/TRBV3-2 | CASSPSGETNEKLFF
NA | TRBD1 | TRBV6-2/TRBV6-3 | CASSYSGTAIYHSYNEQFF
once | NA | TRBV7-9 | CASTQGRTYEQYF
NA | NA | TRBV30 | CAWMDIIGGYTF
NA | NA | TRBV27 | CASTFAGGRGISPLHF
once | TRBD2 | TRBV7-9 | CASSLYSGGFTDTQYF
once | TRBD2 | TRBV10-3 | CAISDSGGKVTQYF
once | NA | TRBV4-3 | CASSHQGMRSDTQYF
NA | TRBD1 | TRBV5-4 | CASSGGTGGPIVTEAFF
NA | NA | TRBV29-1 | CSGVYGVDTQYF
NA | NA | TRBV28 | CASREGGSSGYSYNEQFF
NA | TRBD1 | TRBV9 | CASSATGESSPLHF
NA | NA | TRBV21-1 | CASSKEVGLNDYEQYF
NA | TRBD2 | TRBV11-3 | CASSHTSGGARNEQFF
NA | NA | TRBV10-3 | CATNPRPGTTNEKLFF
NA | NA | TRBV19 | CASSGRAGAHRDYNEQFF
NA | TRBD1 | TRBV6-5 | CASSYSGTGSQPQHF